A selection of T cell receptor beta chains follows, all from one sample in a study of T cells in Graves' hyperthyroidism and ophthalmopathy. TCRdb recomputed calls from the multiplex PCR reads with MiXCR, one row per CDR3 protein. Among 600,000 or so distinct CDR3 sequences, roughly 17% were seen once, and the ten largest hold less than 4.5%. What was sequenced was blood. The origin of the receptors is a woman aged 25 to 39 with Graves' hyperthyroidism. CDR3s include the opening cysteine and the closing phenylalanine or tryptophan. Each record gives: J gene, D gene, clone size, V gene, CDR3 DNA, CDR3 protein. The D gene is left open where the match is weak. Rows give clone size only sometimes, using once, few, many, or a class for an expanded clone.

TRBJ1-5,NA,few,TRBV6-2/TRBV6-3,TGTGCCAGCAGTTACTCGACTCCAGGCTATAGCAATCAGCCCCAGCATTTT,CASSYSTPGYSNQPQHF
TRBJ1-2,TRBD1,few,TRBV5-4,TGTGCCAGCAGCTTTAGGCAGGGGGCGCATGGCTACACCTTC,CASSFRQGAHGYTF
TRBJ2-1,TRBD2,many,TRBV7-3,TGTGCCAGCAGACATACCGGGACTAGCGGGAGTTTTGAGCAGTTCTTC,CASRHTGTSGSFEQFF
TRBJ2-7,NA,many,TRBV4-1,TGCGCCAGCAGCGCCTGGCTGAGCTCCTACGAGCAGTACTTC,CASSAWLSSYEQYF
TRBJ2-1,TRBD2,many,TRBV5-1,TGCGCCAGCAGCAAGGGACTAGCGGACAACAATGAGCAGTTCTTC,CASSKGLADNNEQFF
TRBJ2-3,NA,few,TRBV9,TGTGCCAGCAGCCCCCGCCACAGCGGAGGCACAGATACGCAGTATTTT,CASSPRHSGGTDTQYF
TRBJ2-1,NA,NA,TRBV9,TGTGCCAGCAGCGTAACGAGCGGTGGAATGCGAGAGCAGTTCTTC,CASSVTSGGMREQFF
TRBJ2-3,NA,many,TRBV12-3/TRBV12-4,TGTGCCAGCAGTCCCCAGGCAGATACGCAGTATTTT,CASSPQADTQYF
TRBJ2-7,NA,many,TRBV30,TGTGCCTGGAGTGGAGGGATCGAGCAGTACTTC,CAWSGGIEQYF
TRBJ1-5,NA,NA,TRBV2,TGTGCCAGCAGTGACAGGGTAGTCAATCAGCCCCAGCATTTT,CASSDRVVNQPQHF
TRBJ2-4,NA,NA,TRBV5-1,TGCGCCAGCAGCTTGGGGGCAGGAGGAGACATTCAGTACTTC,CASSLGAGGDIQYF
TRBJ2-7,TRBD2,NA,TRBV4-1,TGCGCCAGCAGCCAACTAGCGGGGAGCTCCTACGAGCAGTACTTC,CASSQLAGSSYEQYF
TRBJ2-3,NA,NA,TRBV20-1,TGCAGTGCCTCCGCTTTTGGCGGTAGCACAGATACGCAGTATTTT,CSASAFGGSTDTQYF
TRBJ2-1,TRBD2,few,TRBV5-1,TGCGCCAGCAGCTTGGTTCTAGCGGGATTCAATGAGCAGTTCTTC,CASSLVLAGFNEQFF
TRBJ2-3,TRBD2,NA,TRBV20-1,TGCAGTGAGGGCGGGAGGGCAGATACGCAGTATTTT,CSEGGRADTQYF
TRBJ2-3,NA,many,TRBV7-2,TGTGCCAGCAGCTTACAGGGTTCCCGCACAGATACGCAGTATTTT,CASSLQGSRTDTQYF
TRBJ1-2,NA,few,TRBV20-1,TGCAGTGCTTCGGCGGGAGGCTACACCTTC,CSASAGGYTF
TRBJ2-1,TRBD2,NA,TRBV5-1,TGCGCCAGCAGCTTCGGGGGGTCCTACAATGAGCGGTTCTTC,CASSFGGSYNERFF